These T cell receptor beta chains were read from a single sample in a study of response to subunit inactivated influenza vaccine. In TCRdb, the RT-PCR reads were re-called with MiXCR into one record per CDR3 protein. The repertoire has fewer than 250,000 distinct CDR3 sequences, around 15% of them found once; the top ten carry approximately 30%. The starting material was CD8+ T cells sorted from PBMCs, obtained approximately 5 days after vaccination. The receptors originated from a man between 45 and 60 years old who received an inactivated influenza vaccine. Both conserved end residues are part of each CDR3. The D gene is left open where the match is weak. For some rows the clone size is stated as once, few or many, or as a class when expanded; others skip it.

TRBV2,.,TRBD1,TRBJ2-6,TGTGCCAGAATCTCCTGGACAGGGGAATCTGGGGCCAACGTCCTGACTTTC,CARISWTGESGANVLTF
TRBV7-9,few,.,TRBJ1-3,TGTGCCAGCAGCTCTCCCCGGGGGGGGAGCTCTGGAAACACCATATATTTT,CASSSPRGGSSGNTIYF
TRBV11-2,.,TRBD1,TRBJ2-7,TGTGCCAGCAGCTTTGGACAGGGGACCTACGAGCAGTACTTC,CASSFGQGTYEQYF
TRBV15,.,.,TRBJ1-5,TGTGCCACCAGCAGAGATCGGGTACGAAATAGCAATCAGCCCCAGCATTTT,CATSRDRVRNSNQPQHF
TRBV7-6,few,TRBD1,TRBJ1-2,TGTGCCAGCAGCTTAGGGGGCGGACAGGGAGTCAGCTATGGCTACACCTTC,CASSLGGGQGVSYGYTF
TRBV28,.,.,TRBJ2-7,TGTGCCAGCAGTTTATGGGGGTGGGAGCAGTACTTC,CASSLWGWEQYF
TRBV10-2,.,.,TRBJ1-2,TGCGCCAGCAGGGAAGAATATTCTAACTATGGCTACACCTTC,CASREEYSNYGYTF
TRBV6-2/TRBV6-3,few,.,TRBJ2-4,TGTGCCAGCAGTACGGTAGCCAAAAACATTCAGTACTTC,CASSTVAKNIQYF
TRBV24-1,few,.,TRBJ1-2,TGTGCCACCAGTGATCTGGGGACTAACTATGGCTACACCTTC,CATSDLGTNYGYTF
TRBV11-2,.,.,TRBJ2-5,TGTGCCAGCAGCCTTGGGGCCTACGTACGGCAAGAGACCCAGTACTTC,CASSLGAYVRQETQYF
TRBV6-1,few,.,TRBJ2-3,TGTGCCAGGACCCGGGAGAAGAGCACAGATACGCAGTATTTT,CARTREKSTDTQYF
TRBV10-3,few,.,TRBJ2-2,TGTGCCATCAGTGGATCCCAGAACACCGGGGAGCTGTTTTTT,CAISGSQNTGELFF
TRBV12-3/TRBV12-4,.,.,TRBJ2-7,TGTGCCAGTACTGTGGGAAGATACGAGCAGTACTTC,CASTVGRYEQYF
TRBV7-9,few,TRBD1,TRBJ2-7,TGTGCCAGCGACGGGACAGGGGGCCACGAGCAGTACTTC,CASDGTGGHEQYF
TRBV6-2/TRBV6-3,.,.,TRBJ1-1,TGTGCCAGCAGTTGCAGCGAGGGATATAACATGAACACTGAAGCTTTCTTT,CASSCSEGYNMNTEAFF
TRBV5-4,.,TRBD1,TRBJ2-5,TGTGCCAGCAGCTCCGCGGGACAGGGGGTTCCGGAACAAGAGACCCAGTACTTC,CASSSAGQGVPEQETQYF
TRBV6-1,.,.,TRBJ2-7,TGTGCCAGCAGTCTCACCCTTTGGGGGAACGAGCAGTACTTC,CASSLTLWGNEQYF
TRBV28,few,TRBD1,TRBJ2-1,TGTGCCAGCAGTGTCGAGGACAGGGACAAGGTCGATGAGCAGTTCTTC,CASSVEDRDKVDEQFF
TRBV30,.,.,TRBJ2-2,TGTGCCTGGAGCGATCCTTTGAGGGGCGTGAACGGGGAGCTGTTTTTT,CAWSDPLRGVNGELFF
TRBV6-2/TRBV6-3,.,.,TRBJ1-5,TGTGCCAGCAGCCCGGGTCCCGCTTATCAGCCCCAGCATTTT,CASSPGPAYQPQHF
TRBV29-1,many,TRBD2,TRBJ2-2,TGCAGCGCAAGCGGGACCGCCACCGGGGAGCTGTTTTTT,CSASGTATGELFF
TRBV20-1,few,.,TRBJ2-7,TGCAGTGCTATTCATCCTTCGGGACTGTACTACGAGCAGTACTTC,CSAIHPSGLYYEQYF
TRBV29-1,many,.,TRBJ2-3,TGCAGCGTCACCCCGGAACCAGATACGCAGTATTTT,CSVTPEPDTQYF
TRBV10-1,few,.,TRBJ2-7,TGCGCCAGCAGTGAGACAGTCGCCTACGAGCAGTACTTC,CASSETVAYEQYF
TRBV4-1,many,.,TRBJ1-2,TGCGCCAGCAGCCCGCAGCCGGGACCTAACTATGGCTACACCTTC,CASSPQPGPNYGYTF
TRBV7-3,.,.,TRBJ2-7,TGTGCCAGCAGCTCTTTCCGGGACTCCTCCTACGAGCAGTACTTC,CASSSFRDSSYEQYF
TRBV7-8,.,.,TRBJ2-1,TGTGCCAGCGATGGGGGGCCTAGCTCCTACAATGAGCAGTTCTTC,CASDGGPSSYNEQFF
TRBV11-2,.,TRBD2,TRBJ2-1,TGTGCCAGCAGCTTAGGTCTGGCGGGGGGGGGTTACAATGAGCAGTTCTTC,CASSLGLAGGGYNEQFF
TRBV6-5,.,TRBD1,TRBJ1-5,TGTGCCAGCAGTTTGGGACAGTTCAATCAGCCCCAGCATTTT,CASSLGQFNQPQHF
TRBV25-1,few,.,TRBJ2-2,TGTGCCAGCAGTGACAGGAGGACCGGGGAGCTGTTTTTT,CASSDRRTGELFF
TRBV28,medium-sized,TRBD1,TRBJ1-1,TGTGCCAGCTCCGGCGGGACAGAGGCTTTCTTT,CASSGGTEAFF
TRBV11-2,few,.,TRBJ1-1,TGTGCCAGCAGCCCACCACCCGGGCGGGGGTTTGAAGCTTTCTTT,CASSPPPGRGFEAFF
TRBV12-3/TRBV12-4,few,TRBD1,TRBJ2-2,TGTGCCAGCAGTCGAGACAGGGGGAACACCGGGGAGCTGTTTTTT,CASSRDRGNTGELFF
TRBV29-1,.,.,TRBJ2-7,TGCAGCTTCCGGGAAACAGGGAACCCCTACGAGCAGTACTTC,CSFRETGNPYEQYF
TRBV5-1,.,TRBD1,TRBJ2-7,TGCGCCAGCAGCTTGTCTCGGACAGGGGGTTCCTACGAGCAGTACTTC,CASSLSRTGGSYEQYF
TRBV27,many,TRBD2,TRBJ2-3,TGTGCCAGCAGTTTAAGCGGGAGTTCGACAGATACGCAGTATTTT,CASSLSGSSTDTQYF
TRBV10-3,few,.,TRBJ2-7,TGTGCCATCAGTGAGCCGGATTTTGGGGAGCAGTACTTC,CAISEPDFGEQYF
TRBV12-3/TRBV12-4,few,.,TRBJ2-7,TGTGCCAGCAGTTTTGTGGATTCCTACGAGCAGTACTTC,CASSFVDSYEQYF
TRBV5-6,few,.,TRBJ2-1,TGTGCCAGCAGCTTTGGGTGGCAGAGCTCCTACAATGAGCAGTTCTTC,CASSFGWQSSYNEQFF
TRBV6-5,.,.,TRBJ2-6,TGTGCCAGCAGTTACTCATTCCGCGGAGGAGGGGCCAACGTCCTGACTTTC,CASSYSFRGGGANVLTF
TRBV4-3,.,TRBD2,TRBJ2-2,TGCGCCAGCAGCCAAGCATCTAGCGGTAACACCGGGGAGCTGTTTTTT,CASSQASSGNTGELFF
TRBV7-9,few,.,TRBJ1-3,TGTGCCAGCAGTAGCTACTCTGGAAACACCATATATTTT,CASSSYSGNTIYF
TRBV6-5,few,.,TRBJ2-5,TGTGCCAGCAGTTGGGCCTCGGAGAGATACCAAGAGACCCAGTACTTC,CASSWASERYQETQYF
TRBV3-1,.,TRBD2,TRBJ2-4,TGTGCCAGCAGCCAAGAGGGACTACGAAACATTCAGTACTTC,CASSQEGLRNIQYF
TRBV9,many,TRBD1,TRBJ2-1,TGTGCCAGCAGCGTACCAACGACAGGGGGCCGGGATGAGCAGTTCTTC,CASSVPTTGGRDEQFF
TRBV5-6,many,.,TRBJ2-7,TGTGCCAGCAGCTACTCAGGGGGGTACGAGCAGTACTTC,CASSYSGGYEQYF
TRBV13,many,.,TRBJ1-1,TGTGCCAGCCGCATATGGGGGCAAGGGCGGACTGAAGCTTTCTTT,CASRIWGQGRTEAFF
TRBV28,.,.,TRBJ2-5,TGTGCCAGCAGTCCCCACCCCCCATACCTGGAACAAGAGACCCAGTACTTC,CASSPHPPYLEQETQYF
TRBV7-9,few,.,TRBJ2-7,TGTGCCAGCAGCTTAACAGGGCCTCCATCCTACGAGCAGTACTTC,CASSLTGPPSYEQYF
TRBV25-1,.,.,TRBJ2-2,TGTGCCAGCGCCCCCCCAGGGATTTTTATCGCCGGGGAGCTGTTTTTT,CASAPPGIFIAGELFF
TRBV5-5,few,TRBD2,TRBJ2-4,TGTGCCAGCAGCTTGTTGGGAGGGGTCGGGTCCAAAAACATTCAGTACTTC,CASSLLGGVGSKNIQYF
TRBV9,.,.,TRBJ1-1,TGTGCCAGCAGCCCACCTCGAACCACTGAAGCTTTCTTT,CASSPPRTTEAFF
TRBV29-1,once,.,TRBJ2-7,TGCAGCGTTGTTCGAGCAGGAACCTACGAGCAGTACTTC,CSVVRAGTYEQYF
TRBV2,few,.,TRBJ2-7,TGTGCCAGCAGCCGGACTCAGTACGAGCAGTACTTC,CASSRTQYEQYF
TRBV2,many,TRBD2,TRBJ2-1,TGTGCCAGCATTGGGACTAGCGACAATGAGCAGTTCTTC,CASIGTSDNEQFF